These T cell receptor beta chains were read from a single sample in a study of T cell changes during pregnancy in multiple sclerosis. Data came from immunoSEQ multiplex PCR; TCRdb stores just in-frame clones and leaves some out. Of 91,000 or so clones in the sample, roughly 92% were seen once. The input for sequencing was peripheral blood, taken after pregnancy. These receptors all come from a female donor with multiple sclerosis, enrolled in a pregnancy study. Both conserved end residues are trimmed from each CDR3. A D gene is named only where the DNA matches it firmly.

J,V,D,CDR3
TRBJ2-7,TRBV27,-,ASSVTSPSYEQY
TRBJ2-7,TRBV5-8,TRBD2,ASSLAAGVNYEQY
TRBJ1-1,TRBV19,TRBD1,ASRTGAEAF
TRBJ2-3,TRBV5-5,TRBD2,ASSTGTSGDTQY
TRBJ2-1,TRBV27,TRBD2,ASSFGSGTRNEQF
TRBJ2-1,TRBV4-1,TRBD2,ASSPGLAGEGEQF
TRBJ2-1,TRBV5-1,TRBD2,ASSPGLAGVGNEQF
TRBJ1-5,TRBV27,-,ASSPLDQPQH
TRBJ2-7,TRBV6-1,TRBD1,ASREQGRSYEQY
TRBJ2-1,TRBV15,TRBD2,ATSRDWLAGEPSSYNEQF
TRBJ2-7,TRBV27,TRBD1,ASSLGGQGYEQY
TRBJ2-5,TRBV4-1,-,ASSQEKVTGRETQY
TRBJ2-1,TRBV19,-,ASSILIGGTEQF
TRBJ2-7,TRBV9,TRBD1,ASSDGTGAMKKQY
TRBJ1-2,TRBV5-6,TRBD1,ASSRGQPFYGYT
TRBJ2-5,TRBV11-2,TRBD2,ASSLVLASGGGKTQY
TRBJ2-7,TRBV11-2,-,ASSLGGLGYEQY
TRBJ1-1,TRBV5-6,-,ASSPFGGAKATEAF
TRBJ2-5,TRBV6-1,-,ASSERGGVAVSQETQY
TRBJ2-7,TRBV30,TRBD2,AWSVRGGAYEQY
TRBJ2-5,TRBV14,TRBD2,ASSQGWTSPFQETQY
TRBJ1-4,TRBV10-3,-,AISGTPTNEKLF
TRBJ1-4,TRBV19,-,ASSRWGQGEKLF
TRBJ2-5,TRBV5-1,-,ASSLVAGKEETQY
TRBJ2-3,TRBV9,-,ASSVGMGATTDTQY
TRBJ2-1,TRBV6-5,TRBD2,ASSYAGGYNEQF
TRBJ2-7,TRBV28,-,ATLGHLSSYEQY
TRBJ2-1,TRBV4-2,TRBD2,ASSPGTSGIDEQF
TRBJ2-7,TRBV10-2,TRBD2,ASSESGTSGAYEQY
TRBJ1-1,TRBV6-1,-,ASSMAQNEAF
TRBJ1-3,TRBV10-2,-,ASMGPGNTIY
TRBJ1-4,TRBV5-1,TRBD1,ASSLETGNEKLF
TRBJ1-1,TRBV19,TRBD1,ASSPGTGGFAEAF
TRBJ1-2,TRBV18,-,ASSPPVTGYGYT
TRBJ1-3,TRBV5-1,-,ASSLNLASGNTIY
TRBJ2-3,TRBV28,TRBD2,ASSFRRGVGDTQY
TRBJ2-7,TRBV11-2,TRBD1,ASSLDKTGGSYEQY
TRBJ2-3,TRBV9,-,ASSVNRYTDTQY
TRBJ2-2,TRBV1,-,TIGTGANTGELF
TRBJ2-1,TRBV29-1,-,SVANARYNEQF
TRBJ2-7,TRBV30,-,AWSAGVRSYEQY
TRBJ2-3,TRBV6-1,TRBD2,ASSEKREGPDTQY
TRBJ1-5,TRBV11-2,-,ASSLEAYSNQPQH
TRBJ1-1,TRBV10-3,TRBD1,AIRATGIDTEAF
TRBJ2-7,TRBV5-4,-,ASSQGSYEQY
TRBJ2-5,TRBV7-7,TRBD1,ASTQGTGRETQY
TRBJ1-1,TRBV14,-,ASSLPGMNTEAF
TRBJ2-2,TRBV21-1,-,ASSKLTTGEVGELF
TRBJ2-7,TRBV7-9,-,ASSLENTYEQY
TRBJ2-3,TRBV28,-,ASSPSTDTQY
TRBJ2-7,TRBV29-1,-,SVDMGSEQY
TRBJ1-1,TRBV14,-,ASSQQGYTEAF
TRBJ1-1,TRBV7-2,-,ASSPPRGRYTEAF